A single sample gave rise to the 18 T cell receptor beta chains below, sequenced in a study of PD-L1 blockade in urothelial cancer. Noted time point: pretreatment peripheral blood. Sequencing was performed with immunoSEQ multiplex PCR; in TCRdb, only in-frame clones are kept and a portion is missing. The table records under 55,000 clones, about 88% of them present only once. The source material was PBMCs, sampled around atezolizumab (anti-PD-L1) treatment. The receptors were gathered from a donor at least 40 years old with urothelial cancer.

This sequence joins TRBV7-6 and TRBJ2-3, with D hard to call. V shed 5 bases and J shed 4 bases, with 10 bases lying between them. Germline CDR1 reads SGHVS; CDR2 reads FNYEAQ. This CDR3 region has 13 residues. The CDR3 nucleotides read TGTGCCAGCAGCCAAAATCCCCCAGATACGCAGTATTTT. Protein sequence: CASSQNPPDTQYF.

The V call is TRBV15, the J call TRBJ1-4; 9 bases agree with TRBD1. Germline CDR1 reads LNHNV; CDR2 reads YYDKDF (reference sequence). The CDR3 covers 17 residues. J was trimmed by 3 bases and V by 4 bases; bases with no gene match: 9. The CDR3 region has the DNA TGTGCCACCAGCACTTCGGACAGGGGAGGGGCTAATGAAAAACTGTTTTTT. It encodes CATSTSDRGGANEKLFF.

The CDR3 loop is CSVAWGQNGYTF. The DNA for the CDR3 is TGCAGCGTTGCATGGGGACAGAATGGCTACACCTTC. The V and J genes are TRBV29-1 and TRBJ1-2; TRBD1 agrees at 7 bases. The germline V gene has CDR1 SQVTM and CDR2 ANQGSEA. The CDR3 has 12 amino acids. Trimming cost V 4 bases and J 6 bases; bases outside gene matches: 5.

The genes are TRBV25-1 and TRBJ2-1, with 7 nucleotides matching TRBD2. Germline V gene sequence: CDR1 MGHDK, CDR2 SYGVNS. After removal of 6 bases from V and 5 bases from J, the junction contained 13 bases not matched to a gene. CDR3 size: 16 residues. The CDR3 sequence: CASSEPPGRDHNEQFF. As DNA, the CDR3 is TGTGCCAGCAGCGAACCCCCAGGGAGGGACCACAATGAGCAGTTCTTC.

V is TRBV7-9 and J is TRBJ2-5, with a tentative D call TRBD1 (5 bases). V lost 1 base and J lost 5, with 8 bases in between. The CDR3 is made up of 13 amino acids. Per the germline V gene, CDR1 is SEHNR and CDR2 is FQNEAQ (reference sequence). The CDR3 sequence: CASSLGGWETQYF. DNA for the CDR3: TGTGCCAGCAGCTTAGGGGGCTGGGAGACCCAGTACTTC.

The V and J genes are TRBV6-1 and TRBJ2-3; a weak D match, TRBD1 (6 bases). Germline V gives CDR1 MNHNS, CDR2 SASEGT. The CDR3 loop spans 14 amino acids. Trimming removed 1 base from V and 4 bases from J, with 9 bases in between. The CDR3 loop is CASSEVGGPDTQYF. CDR3 nucleotides: TGTGCCAGCAGTGAAGTTGGGGGCCCAGATACGCAGTATTTT.

This chain connects TRBV7-9 to TRBJ1-1; D is possibly TRBD1 (5 bases). The CDR3 spans 13 residues. The germline CDR1 and CDR2 sequences are SEHNR and FQNEAQ (reference sequence). V was cut by 3 bases and J by 4 bases, with 9 bases left in between. The CDR3 nucleotides are TGTGCCAGCAGCTTTGGGGGGTTCACTGAAGCTTTCTTT. It encodes CASSFGGFTEAFF.

The chain links TRBV18 to TRBJ2-7; a weak D match, TRBD2 (6 bases). Trimming removed 3 bases at V and 2 bases at J, with 8 bases between. Germline V CDR1 and CDR2: KGHSH, LQKENI. This CDR3 spans 13 amino acids. In nucleotides, the CDR3 is TGTGCCAGCTCACCCTCGGGGGCCTACGAGCAGTACTTC. This gives the protein CASSPSGAYEQYF.

The chain combines TRBV5-4 with TRBJ2-1; TRBD2 aligns across 7 bases. Germline assignment: CDR1 SGHNT and CDR2 YYREEE (reference sequence). The V gene end was trimmed by 6 bases and the J gene end by 0 bases; junction bases not matched to a gene: 9. The CDR3 runs to 16 residues. The CDR3 loop is CASTGGGTHSYNEQFF. As DNA, the CDR3 is TGTGCCAGCACGGGAGGCGGGACCCACTCCTACAATGAGCAGTTCTTC.

This sequence joins TRBV10-3 and TRBJ2-7; 10 bases match TRBD1. Germline CDR1 and CDR2: ENHRY and SYGVKD. V lost 4 bases, J lost 1 base, and 1 base stayed unmatched. The CDR3 spans 14 residues. CDR3 nucleotide sequence: TGTGCCATCAGTGGGACAGGGGGGTCCTACGAGCAGTACTTC. This gives the protein CAISGTGGSYEQYF.

The chain recombines TRBV18 with TRBJ2-3, with D possibly being TRBD1 (5 bases). The germline V and J ends were trimmed by 8 bases and 6 bases, with 9 bases remaining between them. Germline V gives CDR1 KGHSH, CDR2 LQKENI. This CDR3 comprises 11 residues. CDR3 sequence: CASRAGDTQYF. CDR3 bases: TGTGCCAGCCGCGCAGGGGATACGCAGTATTTT.

This clone was seen only once. The chain has TRBV6-6 and TRBJ1-3, with D unclear. Germline-derived CDR1 and CDR2 are MNHNY and SVGAGI (reference sequence). V lost 6 bases and J lost 0, with 15 bases in between. The CDR3 totals 16 residues. The CDR3 loop reads CASRRRADLSGNTIYF. Written as DNA, the CDR3 is TGTGCCAGCAGGAGGCGGGCGGATCTCTCTGGAAACACCATATATTTT.

The V and J genes are TRBV4-2 and TRBJ1-1; TRBD1 might be the D (6 bases). V lost 2 bases, J lost 1 base, and 11 bases lay in between. This CDR3 has 15 residues. CDR1 is LGHNA, CDR2 YNFKEQ, per germline. CDR3 sequence reads: CASSQPGETNTEAFF. The CDR3 DNA follows: TGTGCCAGCAGCCAACCAGGGGAAACGAACACTGAAGCTTTCTTT.

The CDR3 loop reads CASSTRDPGLAGSTDTQYF. The CDR3 DNA reads TGTGCCAGCAGCACCCGTGACCCGGGACTAGCGGGCAGCACAGATACGCAGTATTTT. The chain carries TRBV21-1 and TRBJ2-3; the D call of TRBD2 is as the table states it, not checked on the DNA. TRBV21-1 is assigned pseudogene status. The CDR3 has 19 amino acids.

This chain joins TRBV7-3 and TRBJ2-1; TRBD2 matches 10 bases. This CDR3 contains 15 residues. Germline V gives CDR1 SGHTA, CDR2 FQGTGA. Trimming cost V 5 bases and J 6 bases; bases outside gene matches: 7. The CDR3: CASSPRTSGVNEQFF. The CDR3 DNA reads TGTGCCAGCAGCCCCCGGACTAGCGGAGTCAATGAGCAGTTCTTC. The full variable domain, in which reference TRBV7-3 and TRBJ2-1 provide the parts outside the CDR3, is GAGVSQTPSNKVTEKGKYVELRCDPISGHTALYWYRQSLGQGPEFLIYFQGTGAADDSGLPNDRFFAVRPEGSVSTLKIQRTERGDSAVYLCASSPRTSGVNEQFFGPGTRLTVL.

The V call is TRBV7-9, the J call TRBJ1-2; TRBD1 might be the D (5 bases). Germline CDR1 SEHNR, CDR2 FQNEAQ (reference sequence). Trimming cost V 3 bases and J 1 base, with 12 bases left between them. The CDR3 is 15 residues long. CDR3 in DNA: TGTGCCAGCAGCTTGGGGGGACTCGTTAACTATGGCTACACCTTC. Encoded protein: CASSLGGLVNYGYTF.

V is TRBV7-6 and J is TRBJ1-2; a weak D match, TRBD1 (6 bases). The CDR3 is 14 residues long. V was pared by 1 base and J by 5 bases, with 11 bases between. Germline V gene sequence: CDR1 SGHVS, CDR2 FNYEAQ. CDR3 DNA: TGTGCCAGCAGCTTAGGGGGAGGGGGATATGGCTACACCTTC. Its translation is CASSLGGGGYGYTF.

The rearrangement links TRBV5-1 to TRBJ2-3; 9 bases match TRBD2. CDR1 is SGHRS and CDR2 is YFSETQ in the germline V gene. J gave up 5 bases and V 1 base, and 14 bases lay outside the gene matches. The CDR3 is 18 residues long. CDR3 region: CASSLRGTSGPTGDTQYF. The CDR3 coding sequence is TGCGCCAGCAGCTTGCGGGGAACTAGCGGGCCTACGGGAGATACGCAGTATTTT.